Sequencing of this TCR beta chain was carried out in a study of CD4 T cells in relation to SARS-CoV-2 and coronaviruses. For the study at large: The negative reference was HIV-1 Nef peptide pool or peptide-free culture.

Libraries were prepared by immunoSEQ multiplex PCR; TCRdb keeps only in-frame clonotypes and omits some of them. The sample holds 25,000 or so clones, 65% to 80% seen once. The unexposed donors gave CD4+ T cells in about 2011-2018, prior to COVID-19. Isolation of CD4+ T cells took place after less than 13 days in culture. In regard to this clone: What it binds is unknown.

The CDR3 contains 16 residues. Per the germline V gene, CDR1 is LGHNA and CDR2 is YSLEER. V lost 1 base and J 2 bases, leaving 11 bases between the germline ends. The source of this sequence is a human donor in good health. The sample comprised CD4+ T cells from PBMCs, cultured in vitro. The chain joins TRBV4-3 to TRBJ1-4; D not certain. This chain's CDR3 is CASSQGERTTNEKLFF. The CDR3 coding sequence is TGCGCCAGCAGCCAAGGGGAACGGACGACTAATGAAAAACTGTTTTTT.